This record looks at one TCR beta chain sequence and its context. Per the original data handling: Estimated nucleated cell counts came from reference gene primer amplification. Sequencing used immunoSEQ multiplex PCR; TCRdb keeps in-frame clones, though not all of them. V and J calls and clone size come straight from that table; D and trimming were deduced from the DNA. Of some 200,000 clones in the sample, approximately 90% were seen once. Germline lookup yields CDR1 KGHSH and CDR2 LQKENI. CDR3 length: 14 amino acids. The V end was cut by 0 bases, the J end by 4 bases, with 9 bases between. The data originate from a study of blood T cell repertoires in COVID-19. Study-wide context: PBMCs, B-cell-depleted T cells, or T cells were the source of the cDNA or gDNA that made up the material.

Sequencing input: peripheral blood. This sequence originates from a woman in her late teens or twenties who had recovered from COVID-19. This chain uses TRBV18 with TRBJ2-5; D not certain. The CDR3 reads CASSPPARGETQYF. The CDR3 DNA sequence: TGTGCCAGCTCACCACCGGCCCGAGGAGAGACCCAGTACTTC. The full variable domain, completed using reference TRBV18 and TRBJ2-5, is NAGVMQNPRHLVRRRGQEARLRCSPMKGHSHVYWYRQLPEEGLKFMVYLQKENIIDESGMPKERFSAEFPKEGPSILRIQQVVRGDSAAYFCASSPPARGETQYFGPGTRLLVL.